What follows are 24 T cell receptor beta chains derived from one specimen sequenced in a study of cytomegalovirus exposure and HLA in healthy donors. 60 Vbeta and 13 Jbeta primers were used in PCR. This table comes from immunoSEQ multiplex PCR, and its TCRdb copy is limited to in-frame clones, with some not included. The data hold roughly 92,000 clones, with 7.5% to 8.5% observed a single time. Sequenced input: PBMCs. These TCRs come from a man aged 45-60 years in good health and CMV-seronegative.

Only a few counts were recorded for this clone. The chain carries TRBV15 and TRBJ1-5, with 9 bases identical to TRBD1. Unmatched junction bases numbered 8, after V lost 5 bases and J lost 6 bases. Germline loops: CDR1 LNHNV, CDR2 YYDKDF (reference sequence). The CDR3 runs to 15 residues. CDR3: CATSGTGFGVQPQHF. The CDR3 bases are TGTGCCACCAGCGGGACAGGGTTTGGGGTTCAGCCCCAGCATTTT.

This clone was seen more than once but under ten times. This rearrangement joins TRBV27 to TRBJ2-5, with D perhaps TRBD2 (6 bases). The better agreement between TRBJ2-7 and the DNA end casts doubt on the J call. Germline V gene sequence: CDR1 MNHEY, CDR2 SMNVEV (reference sequence). CDR3 length: 13 amino acids. The CDR3 sequence: CASRPDYSYEQYF. The CDR3 nucleotides are TGTGCCAGCAGACCGGACTATTCCTACGAGCAGTACTTC.

This chain connects TRBV7-2 to TRBJ2-1, with D possibly being TRBD2 (5 bases). The germline CDR1 and CDR2 sequences are SGHTA and FQGNSA. This CDR3 has 16 amino acids. Trimming stripped 5 bases from V and 2 bases from J, with 16 bases between. DNA for the CDR3: TGTGCCAGCAGCCCGCCCGGGATCCGCGCCTACAATGAGCAGTTCTTC. It is translated as CASSPPGIRAYNEQFF.

The chain joins TRBV18 to TRBJ2-3, with D possibly matching TRBD2 (5 bases). Trimming stripped 2 bases from V and 6 bases from J, with 15 bases between. CDR1 and CDR2 from the germline V gene are KGHSH and LQKENI. CDR3 length equals 15 residues. The CDR3 nucleotides read TGTGCCAGCTCACCAACGAGCGTAAGAGGGGATACGCAGTATTTT. Protein: CASSPTSVRGDTQYF.

This clone was seen only a few times. The V call is TRBV15, the J call TRBJ2-7, with D possibly TRBD1 on 6 matching bases. Trimming stripped 5 bases from V and 3 bases from J, with 17 bases between. The CDR3 spans 15 residues. Germline CDR1 is LNHNV and CDR2 is YYDKDF (reference sequence). DNA of the CDR3: TGTGCCACCAGCCTCGAGGGAACAGGGCTCTACGAGCAGTACTTC. Translating gives CATSLEGTGLYEQYF.

This clone was recorded a few times. The rearrangement uses TRBV30 and TRBJ1-1; weak D call: TRBD1 (6 bases). Germline values: CDR1 GTSNPN, CDR2 SVGIG (reference sequence). The CDR3 has 14 residues. Trimming cost V 3 bases and J 5 bases, with 16 bases left between them. The CDR3 protein is CAWRPGTRGTEAFF. CDR3 DNA sequence: TGTGCCTGGAGGCCCGGGACGAGGGGGACTGAAGCTTTCTTT.

V usage is TRBV7-6 and J usage is TRBJ2-7, with 8 nucleotides matching TRBD1. CDR3 length: 15 amino acids. Germline lookup yields CDR1 SGHVS and CDR2 FNYEAQ. J lost 6 bases, V lost 1 base, and 8 bases had no gene match. In nucleotides, the CDR3 is TGTGCCAGCAGCTTAGGGGCCCAGGGGGCCGGCGAGCAGTACTTC. Protein: CASSLGAQGAGEQYF.

This clone appeared a few times. This chain joins TRBV2 and TRBJ2-7, with 10 nucleotides matching TRBD2. CDR1 SNHLY and CDR2 FYNNEI come from the germline V gene. This CDR3 comprises 16 residues. After removal of 2 bases from V and 3 bases from J, the junction contained 7 bases not matched to a gene. Here the CDR3 DNA reads TGTGCCAGCAGTGAAAGGGGACTAGCGTTAAACTACGAGCAGTACTTC. Encoded protein: CASSERGLALNYEQYF. The variable domain in full, with the rest retrieved from reference TRBV2 and TRBJ2-7, is EPEVTQTPSHQVTQMGQEVILRCVPISNHLYFYWYRQILGQKVEFLVSFYNNEISEKSEIFDDQFSVERPDGSNFTLKIRSTKLEDSAMYFCASSERGLALNYEQYFGPGTRLTVT.

CDR3 nucleotide sequence: TGTGCCAGCAGCTTGCTAGCGGGGGGAGAGACCCAGTACTTC. It translates to CASSLLAGGETQYF. The V call is TRBV7-6, the J call TRBJ2-5; 11 bases fit TRBD2. J lost 4 bases, V lost 3 bases, and 1 base had no gene match. Germline V lookup: CDR1 SGHVS, CDR2 FNYEAQ. The CDR3 sequence is 14 residues long.

This clone was observed a handful of times. V and J are TRBV2 and TRBJ1-2; TRBD1 matches 7 bases. V lost 10 bases to trimming and J lost 0 bases; unmatched junction nucleotides: 5. CDR1 is SNHLY and CDR2 is FYNNEI in the germline V gene. The CDR3 contains 13 residues. The CDR3 loop reads CATMDRTNYGYTF. The CDR3, as DNA: TGTGCCACCATGGACAGGACTAACTATGGCTACACCTTC.

Only a few counts were recorded for this clone. V and J are TRBV2 and TRBJ1-1; D is ambiguous. This CDR3 is built from 13 residues. V lost 4 bases, J lost 1 base, and 7 bases lay in between. The V gene's germline CDR1 is SNHLY and CDR2 FYNNEI. CDR3 loop: CASSVSWNTEAFF. CDR3 in DNA: TGTGCCAGCAGTGTGTCTTGGAACACTGAAGCTTTCTTT.

A word on this clone: The junction shows a germline mismatch at one end, possibly a read error. The same CDR3 can be traced to other DNA sequences in this sample. This chain uses TRBV29-1 with TRBJ2-1, with D perhaps matching TRBD1 (5 bases). Germline V CDR1 and CDR2: SQVTM, ANQGSEA. The CDR3 consists of 13 residues. This CDR3 is CSVTGESFNEQFF. The CDR3 coding sequence is TGCAGTGTAACAGGAGAATCCTTCAATGAGCAGTTCTTC.

A few counts support this clone. V is TRBV5-1 and J is TRBJ2-1; maybe TRBD2 (7 bases). V dropped 6 bases and J dropped 1 base, with 14 bases sitting between them. This CDR3 has 15 residues. CDR1 SGHRS and CDR2 YFSETQ come from the germline V gene. The CDR3 bases are TGCGCCAGCAAGGGCGGGGGCGATTCCTACAATGAGCAGTTCTTC. Its protein product is CASKGGGDSYNEQFF.

This rearrangement joins TRBV28 to TRBJ1-1; D remains ambiguous. The CDR3 runs to 14 residues. Germline assignment: CDR1 MDHEN and CDR2 SYDVKM. Between the trimmed V and J ends, which lost 6 bases and 8 bases, there was a span of 19 bases. As DNA, the CDR3 is TGTGCCAGCAGAGGGAGCGGCCTGCTCAGAGAAGCTTTCTTT. Translation gives CASRGSGLLREAFF.

This chain connects TRBV9 to TRBJ2-1; TRBD1 is a possible D gene (6 bases). The CDR3 is made up of 16 amino acids. The V gene's germline CDR1 is SGDLS and CDR2 YYNGEE. V lost 0 bases, J lost 0 bases, and 10 bases lay in between. This chain's CDR3 is CASSVVDRSSYNEQFF. CDR3 DNA: TGTGCCAGCAGCGTAGTAGACAGGAGCTCCTACAATGAGCAGTTCTTC.

The sample holds a few counts of this clone. The V and J genes are TRBV9 and TRBJ2-7; D is perhaps TRBD1 (5 bases). The CDR3 covers 13 residues. V lost 5 bases to trimming and J lost 6 bases, with 15 bases between them. Germline assignment: CDR1 SGDLS and CDR2 YYNGEE. CDR3 region: CASSRQYRTEQYF. CDR3 DNA: TGTGCCAGCAGTAGACAGTATCGTACCGAGCAGTACTTC.

The gene calls are TRBV27 and TRBJ2-1; TRBD2 matches 11 bases. From germline, CDR1 is MNHEY and CDR2 SMNVEV (reference sequence). The CDR3 loop spans 16 amino acids. Trimming cost V 6 bases and J 10 bases; bases outside gene matches: 14. CDR3 sequence: CASRVLGTSGRGEQFF. The CDR3 nucleotides read TGTGCCAGCAGGGTTCTTGGGACTAGCGGACGAGGGGAGCAGTTCTTC.

V gene TRBV28 combines with J gene TRBJ2-1; weak D call: TRBD2 (7 bases). The length of the CDR3 is 14 residues. Between the trimmed V and J ends, which lost 6 bases and 4 bases, there was a span of 13 bases. Germline V CDR1 and CDR2: MDHEN, SYDVKM. CDR3 protein: CASRTGGLYNEQFF. The CDR3 nucleotides read TGTGCCAGCAGAACGGGGGGCCTGTACAATGAGCAGTTCTTC.

The rearrangement links TRBV6-1 to TRBJ1-2, with 9 positions matching TRBD1. Germline lookup yields CDR1 MNHNS and CDR2 SASEGT. The length of the CDR3 is 13 residues. Trimming removed 7 bases from V and 8 bases from J; junction bases left unmatched: 8. The CDR3 region has the DNA TGTGCCAGCACCTTACAGGGGGCGGGAGGCTACACCTTC. Its protein product is CASTLQGAGGYTF.

This clone appeared a few times. The V gene is TRBV11-2, the J gene TRBJ2-7, with D possibly matching TRBD2 (6 bases). Germline V gives CDR1 SGHAT, CDR2 FQNNGV. Trimming left V 6 bases short and J 4 bases short, with 19 bases between. The CDR3 spans 15 residues. Written as DNA, the CDR3 is TGTGCCAGCAGACCAATTGGAGGGTACACGTACGAGCAGTACTTC. Protein sequence: CASRPIGGYTYEQYF.

This clone was detected only a few times. The V call is TRBV7-8, the J call TRBJ2-7, with D possibly being TRBD2 (5 bases). The CDR3 extends over 13 amino acids. Per the germline V gene, CDR1 is SGHVS and CDR2 is FQNEAQ. The V gene lost 0 bases and the J gene lost 8 bases, with 11 bases spanning the gap. The CDR3 is CASSLASRAKQYF. The CDR3 DNA sequence: TGTGCCAGCAGCTTAGCATCGCGGGCTAAGCAGTACTTC.

The J gene is TRBJ2-5, the V gene TRBV23-1; TRBD1 might be the D (5 bases). TRBV23-1 is reported as an ORF; its role is uncertain. Trimming pared 0 bases from V and 4 bases from J, leaving 18 bases between. The CDR3 sequence is 17 residues long. The CDR3 loop is CASSQSTGRGRGETQYF. CDR3 coding DNA: TGCGCCAGCAGTCAATCGACCGGGCGAGGAAGGGGAGAGACCCAGTACTTC.

The rearrangement joins TRBV2 to TRBJ1-6; TRBD1 matches 9 bases. The junction had 17 bases not matched to a gene; V was cut back by 6 bases and J by 8 bases. This CDR3 is 18 amino acids long. The germline gives CDR1 SNHLY, CDR2 FYNNEI. CDR3 in amino acids: CASRGDRAVWSMDSPLHF. CDR3 nucleotide sequence: TGTGCCAGCAGGGGGGACAGGGCCGTATGGAGTATGGATTCACCCCTCCACTTT.

This clone has only a few counts. CDR3 DNA sequence: TGTGCCTGCAATACCGGGACTAGATCCTACAATGAGCAGTTCTTC. It encodes CACNTGTRSYNEQFF. The rearrangement joins TRBV19 to TRBJ2-1; 8 nucleotides match TRBD2. Germline V gene lookup returns CDR1 LNHDA and CDR2 SQIVND (reference sequence). J gave up 1 base and V 11 bases, and 10 bases lay outside the gene matches. The CDR3 has 15 residues.